This TCR beta chain was found in a study of CD8+ T cells in alopecia areata. The wider study: Treatment ran 6 to 18 months, with 6 months of follow-up afterward.

Germline CDR1 GTSNPN, CDR2 SVGIG (reference sequence). The CDR3 spans 14 residues. V lost 3 bases, J lost 5 bases, and 7 bases stayed unmatched. Treatment meaning: oral pan-JAK inhibitor, 5-10 mg twice daily. Sorted out of PBMCs were CD4+ T cells and CD8+ T cells. Isolated RNA was reverse transcribed into cDNA used as the sequencing template. The protocol was immunoSEQ multiplex PCR, while the TCRdb copy is restricted to in-frame clones and leaves out a portion. The profile shows around 180,000 clones, approximately 67% of them singletons. This clone was seen a single time. The material sequenced was CD4+ T cells sorted from blood, taken between weeks 47 and 50, from a patient treated with tofacitinib. V usage is TRBV30 and J usage is TRBJ2-3; 8 nucleotides agree with TRBD1. This TCR came from a human donor with alopecia areata. The CDR3 DNA follows: TGTGCCTGGAGCACAGGGGGTTGGGGAGATACGCAGTATTTT. This translates into CAWSTGGWGDTQYF.